This T cell receptor beta chain was profiled in a study of T cells in Graves' hyperthyroidism and ophthalmopathy. Researchers amplified the TCR beta CDR3 regions from RNA transcripts. An initial round of RT-PCR targeting the TCR CDR3 relied on the HTBI primer set. TCRdb fed the multiplex PCR reads into MiXCR, producing one record per CDR3 protein. The sample lists some 600,000 distinct CDR3 sequences; about 15% were seen once. This clonotype showed up many times. Antigen specificity is unknown. At one of its ends the junction is not consistent with the germline gene, which may arise from a read error. Study observations and caveats: Blood also held most thyroid clonotypes expanded beyond 0.001.

What was sequenced was blood. The source of this sequence is a woman aged 25 to 39 with Graves' hyperthyroidism that later progressed to Graves' ophthalmopathy.

The CDR3 sequence: CASSPQGDYDYTF. The CDR3 DNA reads as TGTGCCAGCAGCCCACAGGGGGACTATGACTACACCTTC. V is TRBV7-9 and J is TRBJ1-2, with 8 bases aligning to TRBD1. The CDR3 runs to 13 residues. Germline CDR1 is SEHNR and CDR2 is FQNEAQ (reference sequence).